The entry that follows covers one T cell receptor (beta chain) sequence. The CDR3 consists of 15 residues. V gave up 6 bases and J gave up 4 bases; unmatched junction bases: 12. Germline CDR1 is MDHEN and CDR2 is SYDVKM. Original processing notes: Amplification with reference gene primers provided the estimates of nucleated cell counts. The table came from immunoSEQ multiplex PCR; TCRdb's copy has only in-frame clones and leaves some out. The V and J calls and clone size are taken from that table; D and trimming were inferred from the DNA. In the table there are 250,000 to 400,000 clones, 75% to 90% of which are singletons. This record comes from a study of blood T cell repertoires in COVID-19. Across the study: PBMCs, B-cell-depleted T cells, or T cells provided the cDNA or gDNA that made up the material.

Patients at the Seattle site were enrolled during active infection and followed longitudinally. The clonotype was recovered from a woman aged 25 to 39 with COVID-19, enrolled during active disease. The chain links TRBV28 to TRBJ2-7; 7 bases are shared with TRBD2. The sequencing input was peripheral blood. The CDR3 bases are TGTGCCAGCAGCCCGGGTGGGACTAACCCATACGAGCAGTACTTC. This gives the protein CASSPGGTNPYEQYF.